One and the same sample provided the 10 T cell receptor beta chains below, sequenced in a study of T cells in Graves' hyperthyroidism and ophthalmopathy. Authors of the study amplified TCR beta CDR3 regions from RNA transcripts. HTBI primers were employed in a first-round RT-PCR of the TCR CDR3. Using its own MiXCR run on the multiplex PCR reads, TCRdb lists one record per CDR3 protein. The sample records hundreds of thousands of distinct CDR3 sequences, roughly 17% being singletons. The sequencing sample was made of blood. The receptors come from a young woman with Graves' ophthalmopathy.

This clonotype was detected ten times or more. The rearrangement links TRBV2 to TRBJ2-1; 9 positions agree with TRBD2. V lost 7 bases, J lost 3 bases, and 1 base stayed unmatched. CDR1 SNHLY and CDR2 FYNNEI come from the germline V gene. This CDR3 is built from 13 residues. The CDR3 sequence: CASTSGIYNEQFF. The DNA for the CDR3 is TGTGCCAGCACTAGCGGGATCTACAATGAGCAGTTCTTC.

The gene calls are TRBV19 and TRBJ2-2; the D gene is possibly TRBD1 (6 bases). The V gene lost 7 bases and the J gene lost 2 bases, with 11 bases spanning the gap. Germline CDR1 reads LNHDA; CDR2 reads SQIVND (reference sequence). There are 14 residues in the CDR3. The CDR3: CASTGTLNTGELFF. The CDR3 nucleotides are TGTGCCAGTACCGGGACATTAAACACCGGGGAGCTGTTTTTT.

In this sample, this clonotype turned up many times. The J gene is TRBJ1-2, the V gene TRBV12-3 or TRBV12-4; TRBD1 aligns across 7 bases. The CDR3 sequence is 13 residues long. Trimming cost V 3 bases and J 7 bases; bases outside gene matches: 5. The CDR3 sequence is CASSFEQGSGYTF. The CDR3 DNA is TGTGCCAGCAGTTTCGAACAGGGGTCTGGCTACACCTTC.

This clonotype was seen more than once but under ten times. V and J are TRBV7-8 and TRBJ1-3, with no clear D. V was cut by 5 bases and J by 0 bases, with 20 bases left in between. Germline CDR1 reads SGHVS; CDR2 reads FQNEAQ. CDR3 length: 18 residues. The CDR3 reads CASSESGYRTGSGNTIYF. The CDR3 DNA sequence: TGTGCCAGCAGCGAAAGCGGTTATAGGACCGGCTCTGGAAACACCATATATTTT.

This chain connects TRBV5-8 to TRBJ2-2; no reliable D call. Germline CDR1 reads SGHTS; CDR2 reads YDEGEE. V gave up 1 base and J gave up 1 base, with 5 bases separating them. The CDR3 is made up of 14 amino acids. The chain's CDR3 is CASSLTMNTGELFF. The CDR3, as DNA: TGTGCCAGCAGCTTGACAATGAACACCGGGGAGCTGTTTTTT.

This clonotype was counted at least ten times. The V gene is TRBV28, the J gene TRBJ1-2, with TRBD1 matching over 8 bases. Germline trimming cut 3 bases from V and 0 bases from J; bases unmatched to any gene: 3. The CDR3 loop spans 15 amino acids. Germline CDR1 and CDR2: MDHEN and SYDVKM. The CDR3 nucleotides read TGTGCCAGCAGTTTCAGGGGGCGAACTAACTATGGCTACACCTTC. Translated: CASSFRGRTNYGYTF.

The chain links TRBV4-1 to TRBJ1-6; weak D call: TRBD1 (6 bases). Trimming removed 3 bases from V and 9 bases from J, with 15 bases in between. Per germline, CDR1 MGHRA and CDR2 YSYEKL. The CDR3 extends over 15 amino acids. CDR3 residues: CASSQDSGFSSPLHF. The CDR3 nucleotides read TGCGCCAGCAGCCAGGACAGTGGCTTTAGTTCACCCCTCCACTTT.

This clonotype has a count of ten or more. The J gene is TRBJ2-7, the V gene TRBV11-3, with D uncertain. The CDR3 totals 13 residues. The V gene lost 4 bases and the J gene lost 3 bases, with 10 bases spanning the gap. Germline CDR1 is SGHNT and CDR2 is YENEEA. CDR3 amino acids: CASSSRPDYEQYF. In DNA form, the CDR3 reads TGTGCCAGCAGCTCCCGACCCGACTACGAGCAGTACTTC.

This clonotype was picked up a small number of times. The gene calls are TRBV19 and TRBJ2-2; 12 bases fit TRBD2. Losses at the gene ends were 5 bases for V and 0 bases for J; bases not matched to a gene: 7. CDR1 is LNHDA and CDR2 is SQIVND in the germline V gene (reference sequence). The length of the CDR3 is 18 residues. The CDR3 protein is CASSGRLAGATNTGELFF. The CDR3 DNA sequence: TGTGCCAGTAGTGGTAGACTAGCGGGGGCCACGAACACCGGGGAGCTGTTTTTT.

The table lists this clonotype with many counts. CDR3 in amino acids: CASVSNRGTGELFF. DNA of the CDR3: TGTGCCAGTGTATCTAACAGGGGTACCGGGGAGCTGTTTTTT. V is TRBV28 and J is TRBJ2-2, with 7 bases fitting TRBD1. V trimming: 9 bases; J trimming: 5 bases; junction bases outside the gene matches: 9. The CDR3 has 14 residues. In germline, CDR1 is MDHEN, CDR2 SYDVKM.